The source of this T cell receptor beta chain is a study of regulatory T cells in long-lasting Graves disease. Study-wide results and caveats: Samples came from peripheral blood alone, without thyroid tissue. Patients with persistent disease shared fewer than 3,500 public clonotypes, outpacing the roughly 870 shared by new patients.

Regarding time point: newly diagnosed GD, antithyroid drugs for less than 3 months. The TCR library used RNA extracted from PBMCs. EDTA tubes collected roughly 9 milliliters of peripheral blood. Building of the TCR beta libraries involved iRepertoire HTBI primers and Arm-PCR of CDR3 regions. TCRdb re-called the multiplex PCR reads through MiXCR, storing one row per CDR3 protein. The profile covers 350,000 to 450,000 distinct CDR3 sequences, with 14% to 15% appearing a single time and around 17% taken by the ten largest. The CDR3 is 15 amino acids. The ends were cut back, 3 bases at V and 8 bases at J, with 16 bases in the middle. This clonotype was counted many times. Its antigen is as yet unknown. The sample was also reused in another study, on T cells in Graves' hyperthyroidism and ophthalmopathy.

This specimen consisted of peripheral blood mononuclear cells (PBMCs), obtained at new diagnosis, from a patient treated with antithyroid drugs. The J gene is TRBJ1-4, the V gene TRBV12-3 or TRBV12-4; D may be TRBD1 (5 bases). This receptor was identified in a woman in her twenties or thirties with Graves disease. CDR3 sequence (DNA): TGTGCCAGCAGTTTCGTTGCCAGGGAAGGCGAAAAACTGTTTTTT. Translation gives CASSFVAREGEKLFF.